The clone carrying this TCR beta chain has only a few counts. The sample is drawn from a study of T cells after yellow fever vaccination. The wider study: Some fractions had low cell numbers, and these were prepared with SMART-Seq v4 Ultra Low Input. Findings and limits, study-wide: Abundant bulk-derived clonotypes could contaminate FACS-sorted repertoires.

CDR1 LGHDT and CDR2 YNNKEL come from the germline V gene (reference sequence). The CDR3 extends over 14 amino acids. V was pared by 3 bases and J by 6 bases, with 12 bases between. It was through 5'RACE template switching that TCR cDNA was made, with a universal primer site and UMIs added. TCRdb analysed the 5' RACE reads with MiXCR anew, one entry per CDR3 protein. The sample records about 85,000 distinct CDR3 sequences, about an eighth being singletons. Sequences were derived from CD8+ T cells not binding an NS4B(214-222) dextramer, sorted from PBMCs, sampled more than 20 days after the first yellow fever vaccination. This sequence joins TRBV3-1 and TRBJ1-5, with D possibly TRBD1 on 6 matching bases. The origin of this receptor is a young man who received the YFV17D yellow fever vaccine. The CDR3 is CASSHRGGGQPQHF. CDR3 bases: TGTGCCAGCAGCCACAGGGGTGGAGGTCAGCCCCAGCATTTT.